Included here is one TCR beta chain sequence, with context. Methods used by the authors: Estimated nucleated cell counts came from reference gene primer amplification. Here immunoSEQ multiplex PCR was the method, and the copy in TCRdb shows in-frame clones only, minus some. The V and J calls and the clone size are those of that table, but D and trimming were determined from the DNA. The sample lists approximately 240,000 clones, 80% to 85% occurring once. The data derive from a study of blood T cell repertoires in COVID-19. Looking at the study overall: T cells, B-cell-depleted T cells, or PBMCs supplied cDNA or gDNA.

Trimming took off 6 bases at V and 0 bases at J, with 8 bases between the two ends. This CDR3 has 13 amino acids. CDR1 and CDR2 from the germline V gene are MDHEN and SYDVKM. The chain has TRBV28 and TRBJ2-5; possibly TRBD1 for D (5 bases). Sequenced input: peripheral blood. The sequence came from a woman aged 55 to 70 who had recovered from COVID-19. The CDR3 loop is CASREQDQETQYF. Written as DNA, the CDR3 is TGTGCCAGCAGAGAACAGGACCAAGAGACCCAGTACTTC.